The 16 T cell receptor beta chains given below trace back to one sample, sequenced in a study of shared clonotypes between healthy human individuals. The assay was immunoSEQ multiplex PCR, and TCRdb's table has in-frame clones only and misses some. The repertoire holds approximately 500,000 clones, with around 79% as singletons. The sample consisted of PBMCs. Receptors originate from a woman between 40 and 55 years old in good health. Some clones in this sample may be carry-over from other donors' samples.

This clone was counted once. This chain connects TRBV9 to TRBJ2-2, with D tentatively TRBD1 (6 bases). The CDR3 has 15 amino acids. Germline V gene lookup returns CDR1 SGDLS and CDR2 YYNGEE. With 3 bases removed from V and 5 bases from J, the gap between germline ends came to 14 bases. CDR3: CASSGTERGTGELFF. For the CDR3, the DNA is TGTGCCAGCAGCGGGACAGAACGGGGTACCGGGGAGCTGTTTTTT.

The CDR3 here is CASSLVWVGYDKNIQYF. In DNA form, the CDR3 reads TGTGCCAGCAGCTTAGTATGGGTGGGGTACGACAAAAACATTCAGTACTTC. The J gene is TRBJ2-4, the V gene TRBV7-2; D unclear. The CDR3 loop spans 17 amino acids. V dropped 1 base and J dropped 3 bases, with 16 bases sitting between them. Germline assignment: CDR1 SGHTA and CDR2 FQGNSA. The full variable domain, with the rest looked up from reference TRBV7-2 and TRBJ2-4, is GAGVSQSPSNKVTEKGKDVELRCDPISGHTALYWYRQSLGQGLEFLIYFQGNSAPDKSGLPSDRFSAERTGGSVSTLTIQRTQQEDSAVYLCASSLVWVGYDKNIQYFGAGTRLSVL.

The chain recombines TRBV28 with TRBJ1-1, with 9 positions matching TRBD1. The CDR3 has 15 residues. V was clipped by 6 bases and J by 5 bases; unmatched bases: 10. Looked up from germline, CDR1 is MDHEN and CDR2 is SYDVKM. DNA for the CDR3: TGTGCCAGCAGAGCCAGAGGACAGGGGTGGACTGAAGCTTTCTTT. Translation: CASRARGQGWTEAFF.

V and J are TRBV7-8 and TRBJ2-3; TRBD2 is a possible D gene (7 bases). CDR1 SGHVS and CDR2 FQNEAQ come from the germline V gene. The CDR3 runs 18 residues. V was clipped by 0 bases and J by 1 base, with 17 bases between them. The DNA for the CDR3 is TGTGCCAGCAGCTTAGCGGGGGCGGGGCTAGCGGGCACAGATACGCAGTATTTT. It codes for CASSLAGAGLAGTDTQYF.

This chain joins TRBV27 and TRBJ2-2; D gene unclear. This CDR3 spans 13 amino acids. Trimming removed 7 bases at V and 1 base at J, with 7 bases between. The V gene's germline CDR1 is MNHEY and CDR2 SMNVEV (reference sequence). CDR3 DNA sequence: TGTGCCAGCACCCCCTTGAACACCGGGGAGCTGTTTTTT. Translating it yields CASTPLNTGELFF.

The genes are TRBV14 and TRBJ2-7, with D possibly called TRBD1 or TRBD2 (5 bases each). The V and J ends lost 1 base and 4 bases respectively, with 14 bases between them. Germline loops: CDR1 SGHDN, CDR2 FVKESK. This CDR3 comprises 15 residues. The CDR3 region is CASSQGPGPRYEQYF. CDR3 sequence (DNA): TGTGCCAGCAGCCAAGGGCCGGGACCCCGATACGAGCAGTACTTC.

V usage is TRBV19 and J usage is TRBJ2-1, with D possibly TRBD2 on 6 matching bases. In germline, CDR1 is LNHDA, CDR2 SQIVND (reference sequence). V was clipped by 9 bases and J by 10 bases, with 19 bases between them. This CDR3 contains 13 residues. This CDR3 reads CASTPPLASEQFF. The CDR3 region has the DNA TGTGCCAGCACACCCCCTCTAGCGTCCGAGCAGTTCTTC. The entire variable domain, with the rest obtained from reference TRBV19 and TRBJ2-1, is as follows: DGGITQSPKYLFRKEGQNVTLSCEQNLNHDAMYWYRQDPGQGLRLIYYSQIVNDFQKGDIAEGYSVSREKKESFPLTVTSAQKNPTAFYLCASTPPLASEQFFGPGTRLTVL.

As to this clone: One end of the junction fails to match germline, which may point to a read error. The same CDR3 is also encoded by other DNA sequences in this sample. The chain uses TRBV6-5 and TRBJ1-1, with D possibly TRBD1 on 5 matching bases. The CDR3 has 14 residues. CDR1 and CDR2 from the germline V gene are MNHEY and SVGAGI. The CDR3 DNA follows: TGTGCCAGCAACCCGGGGGGTGTGGACACCGAAGCTTTCTTT. Translating gives CASNPGGVDTEAFF.

This sequence joins TRBV29-1 and TRBJ1-4; D remains unclear. Looked up from germline, CDR1 is SQVTM and CDR2 is ANQGSEA. V was trimmed by 7 bases and J by 4 bases, leaving 10 bases between them. This CDR3 region has 12 residues. In DNA form, the CDR3 reads TGCAGCGCGACTGGAAATAATGAAAAACTGTTTTTT. Encoded protein: CSATGNNEKLFF.

The V and J genes are TRBV9 and TRBJ2-5; D is uncertain. CDR3 size: 13 residues. The germline V gene has CDR1 SGDLS and CDR2 YYNGEE. V was clipped by 0 bases and J by 5 bases, with 8 bases between them. The CDR3 reads CASSVAGSETQYF. The DNA for the CDR3 is TGTGCCAGCAGCGTAGCAGGTTCGGAGACCCAGTACTTC.

CDR3 nucleotides: TGCGCCAGCAGCCAACCCACGACTAGCGGGAGTAAGCAGTACTTC. It encodes CASSQPTTSGSKQYF. The rearrangement joins TRBV4-1 to TRBJ2-7; the match to TRBD2 covers 12 bases. This CDR3 has 15 residues. CDR1 and CDR2 from the germline V gene are MGHRA and YSYEKL. J gave up 8 bases and V 2 bases, and 7 bases lay outside the gene matches.

A word on this clone: Other DNA sequences in the same sample also yield this CDR3. The chain is built from TRBV5-1 and TRBJ2-1; 8 nucleotides line up with TRBD1. The CDR3 has 15 amino acids. CDR1 is SGHRS, CDR2 YFSETQ, per germline. V shed 3 bases, J shed 1 base, and the junction held 3 bases outside the gene matches. CDR3 region: CASSSGQGSYNEQFF. CDR3 in DNA: TGCGCCAGCAGCTCCGGACAGGGTTCCTACAATGAGCAGTTCTTC.

V and J are TRBV9 and TRBJ2-5; 10 bases are a match to TRBD2. The CDR3 runs to 15 residues. Germline V CDR1 and CDR2: SGDLS, YYNGEE. Losses at the gene ends were 2 bases for V and 2 bases for J; bases not matched to a gene: 3. The CDR3 DNA reads as TGTGCCAGCAGCGTGCTAGCGGGGGATCAAGAGACCCAGTACTTC. Its translation is CASSVLAGDQETQYF.

This chain joins TRBV5-1 and TRBJ1-2; a possible D gene is TRBD1 (5 bases). The CDR3 totals 14 residues. Trimming pared 9 bases from V and 3 bases from J, leaving 18 bases between. The germline gives CDR1 SGHRS, CDR2 YFSETQ. The CDR3 reads CATSTGDGHYGYTF. The CDR3 DNA sequence: TGCGCCACCTCGACCGGGGACGGGCACTATGGCTACACCTTC.

CDR3 protein: CAWRGLYNEQFF. The DNA of the CDR3 is TGTGCCTGGAGGGGATTGTACAATGAGCAGTTCTTC. The chain links TRBV30 to TRBJ2-1; D uncertain. This CDR3 has 12 residues. Per germline, CDR1 GTSNPN and CDR2 SVGIG (reference sequence). V gave up 3 bases and J gave up 4 bases, with 7 bases separating them.

This chain joins TRBV6-1 and TRBJ1-5, with D tentatively TRBD1 (5 bases). CDR1 is MNHNS, CDR2 SASEGT, per germline. The CDR3 is 14 residues long. Trimming pared 7 bases from V and 0 bases from J, leaving 10 bases between. The CDR3 protein is CASTGRVSNQPQHF. The CDR3 bases are TGTGCCAGCACGGGACGGGTTAGCAATCAGCCCCAGCATTTT.